This T cell receptor beta chain was retrieved from a study of CD8+ T cells in alopecia areata. Background on the study: It was oral tofacitinib, at 5 to 10 mg twice daily, that treated patients received. Severity was scored as percentage of affected scalp area in treated patients.

It was cDNA, reverse transcribed from extracted RNA, that served as the sequencing template. Libraries were prepared by immunoSEQ multiplex PCR; TCRdb keeps only in-frame clonotypes and omits some of them. The data show approximately 150,000 clones, approximately 57% seen once. Points from the study as a whole: A large proportion of expanded lesional clones were detected persisting in scalp and blood during tofacitinib.

Note on this clone: Its antigen remains unknown.

In germline, CDR1 is GTSNPN, CDR2 SVGIG (reference sequence). This CDR3 contains 14 residues. The V and J ends lost 2 bases and 3 bases respectively, with 13 bases between them. Sample treatment: oral pan-JAK inhibitor, 5-10 mg twice daily. A FACSAria was used to sort CD4+ and CD8+ T cells. These cells came from PBMCs. The gene calls are TRBV30 and TRBJ2-5; tentative D call: TRBD2 (6 bases). The sample in question was CD4+ T cells sorted from blood, obtained at week 24, from a patient treated with tofacitinib. The sequence was obtained from a human donor with alopecia areata. CDR3 nucleotides: TGTGCCTGGAGTCTTCTAGCGAAAAAAGAGACCCAGTACTTC. Its protein is CAWSLLAKKETQYF.